This T cell receptor beta chain was sequenced for a study of cytomegalovirus exposure and HLA in healthy donors (dated by TCRdb to 2016 to 2017). With regard to the full study: An earlier analysis of several hundred of the donors reported around 280 Gb of sequence data and 95 million to 120 million unique TCR beta sequences obtained from about 200 million T cells. Around 320 gigabases of sequencing data and 70 million to 85 million unique TCR sequences were included in an early release covering roughly 600 HLA-typed donors. The genetic ancestry cluster associated with self-reported Caucasian donors included 80% to 90% of the approximately 400 genotyped donors. The study was designed to test whether signatures of past pathogen exposure could be identified by cataloging public T cell receptors. Using immunosequencing, the study profiled T cell repertoires from about 620 subjects and related those repertoires to cytomegalovirus serostatus. Besides the first cohort of 500 to 700 subjects, a separate validation cohort made up of roughly 120 different subjects was used. To predict cytomegalovirus infection status, the study combined high-throughput TCR immunosequencing, statistical association of individual TCRs with disease status, and machine learning. To study patterns of TCR occurrence, a later analysis re-analyzed previously published TCR beta repertoires from several hundred donors and added high-resolution HLA genotyping. Rather than drawing on any new phenotypic data, the later analysis identified candidate immune exposures from TCR beta sequences and the way those sequences occurred across donors. To decide whether each TCR beta V gene segment behaved as functional or pseudogenic, an earlier analysis of some 600 of the donors relied on high-throughput TCR beta sequencing. Donor age, sex, ethnicity and CMV serostatus were compiled alongside the repertoire data. Genome-wide SNP genotypes for about 55% of the 666 donors were used in a later genetic analysis, which treated that subset as a discovery cohort. All discovery cohort repertoires had been generated using a single sequencing platform. HLA typing covered class I and class II loci at four-digit resolution. Typing coverage differed by locus: A, B, C, DRB1 and DQB1 were typed in roughly 629-640 donors, DQA1 in roughly 510, DPA1 in roughly 590, and DPB1 in about 450. Roughly five DR-DQ haplotypes were treated as single units for association and clustering because of strong linkage in the cohort. On average, 235,054 unique TCR beta nucleotide sequences were sequenced per donor among 398 genotyped donors of the cohort, with roughly 20% of those sequences being non-productive.

Libraries were constructed by the immunoSEQ multiplex PCR assay. The multiplex PCR relied on a mix of 60 forward primers for TCR Vbeta segments and 13 reverse primers for TCR Jbeta segments. Amplification of the CDR3 region of rearranged TCR beta genes was performed with a multiplex PCR assay on genomic DNA. On the Illumina HiSeq System, the amplified TCR beta libraries were sequenced as 87-base-pair reads. As for the original processing: A later analysis counted approximately 84 million unique TCR beta chains across the roughly 700 repertoires, and roughly 11 million of these chains were shared by at least two donors. Raw reads were error-corrected and collapsed into unique sequences by a nearest-neighbor algorithm in which closely related sequences were merged to remove PCR and sequencing errors. Alignment of CDR3 sequences to IMGT reference sequences was used to assign V, D and J gene segments. Each retained sequence needed at least a six-nucleotide match to both a V gene segment and a J gene segment. Rearrangements were called productive when the CDR3 lacked stop codons and stayed in frame with V and J; all others were non-productive. CDR3 was defined according to IMGT convention as the region running from the second conserved V-encoded cysteine to the conserved J-encoded phenylalanine. The earlier analysis of fewer than 700 of the donors excluded sequences that lacked an unambiguous match to a single V gene segment. In an earlier analysis of several hundred of the donors, V segments were called functional above 56.7% productive rearrangements and were called segregating when the between-donor standard deviation exceeded 5%. To diagnose cytomegalovirus status from the catalog of TCR beta chain sequences, a statistical classification framework was built. In a later analysis, V and J genes were assigned by comparing TCR nucleotide sequences against IMGT/GENE-DB human TR gene sequences. The TCRdist pipeline was used in a later analysis to assign CDR3 sequences and most-parsimonious VDJ recombination scenarios. In a later analysis, each TCR beta chain was defined by its CDR3 amino acid sequence together with its V-gene family, and reads without a unique V-gene family were excluded. As a way to deal with suspected cross-contamination and a sequencing artifact, a later analysis dropped under 600 nucleotide sequences that were highly shared and had low generation probability. In a later analysis, a clonal expansion index for each public chain was calculated from normalized within-repertoire ranks of inferred template counts. A later analysis computed generation probabilities with a VDJ recombination model fitted to out-of-frame rearrangements, and checked the results against IGoR. In a later analysis, TCR-TCR, TCR-HLA and TCR-CMV co-occurrence was scored with hypergeometric tests, and a repertoire-size bias correction was applied to TCR pairs. False discovery rates were estimated in a later analysis by permuting HLA or CMV assignments 20 times. In a later analysis, co-occurring TCRs were grouped using DBSCAN, with TCRdist sequence similarity added in when clustering inside HLA-allele-positive subsets. For co-occurrence clustering, repertoires with fewer than 30,000 or more than 120,000 public chains were excluded, along with about five repertoires with anomalous nucleotide sharing. Held by TCRdb, this immuneACCESS table contains in-frame sequences only and omits some clones. Under half of the omission traces to an unresolved V gene where checked; the cause of the rest is unknown. The D gene and trimming were derived from the DNA, and the V and J assignments and clone size from that table. Here the sample has about 120,000 clones; 15% to 20% occur a single time. About 3% of the sample lies in the top ten.

The cohort was made up of 500 to 850 healthy bone marrow donors. At the time of sampling, all cohort members were nominally healthy, though unrecorded immune exposures were likely present. The donor was CMV seropositive and was included in the group of 290 or so seropositive cohort members. A peripheral blood sample was collected from each donor, and TCR beta sequencing was performed on peripheral blood mononuclear cells. The Qiagen DNeasy Blood Extraction Kit was used to extract genomic DNA from the blood cell samples. This clone has only a few counts. Its binding antigen is unknown. No much larger clonotype is one base removed from it; base qualities were not supplied. Via the germline V gene, CDR1 is SGHRS and CDR2 YFSETQ. The CDR3 runs 14 amino acids, cysteine and phenylalanine included. Of all the DNA, just the CDR3 is kept, 42 bases in frame from base 1. V loses 4 bases, J loses 0 bases, and the germline ends lie 8 bases apart.

What the research found in general, with its limitations: The classifier was reported to diagnose cytomegalovirus status with high specificity and sensitivity in both the original cohort and the validation cohort. In an earlier analysis of 587 of the donors, most TCR beta V segments appeared in productive rearrangements about 87% or about 30% of the time, broadly matching IMGT annotations. Presence/absence analyses assumed roughly uniform sequencing depth across donors, an assumption that may not hold. The only immune exposure information available for the cohort was CMV serostatus. A further reported finding was that TCR beta sequences accurately predicted the HLA-A and HLA-B alleles for most subjects in the first cohort. A cluster of highly shared sequence variants was judged likely to be a technical artifact of the sequencing pipeline. A later analysis found that TCR association rates varied across HLA loci, with DRB1 alleles showing the most associated TCRs and HLA-C alleles the fewest. It was suggested by the authors that the approach could potentially be generalized to other disease states and immunological phenotypes. A few of the identified cytomegalovirus-associated TCR beta chains were confirmed in vitro to be specific for cytomegalovirus antigens. In this cohort, only TCR beta chains were sequenced, and detectable features were limited by the absence of alpha or paired-chain data. In a later genetic analysis, fewer N-insertions in productive TCRs were reported among donors in an Asian-associated ancestry cluster than the roughly 640-donor mean. Because some donors lacked HLA typing at each locus, the association tests relied only on the typed subset. Because the 87-base-pair reads could not distinguish some IMGT-functional V segments, including TRBV6-2 and TRBV6-3, those segments were excluded. Several of the top co-occurrence clusters appeared to be linked to parvovirus B19, influenza, CMV and Epstein-Barr virus, according to a later analysis. Correlated functional status among segregating V segments might reflect linkage disequilibrium, but an unknown experimental factor could not be ruled out. A later analysis found that most CMV-associated TCR beta chains appeared HLA-restricted, with HLA associations seemingly driven largely by CMV exposure. In a later analysis, 15,000 to 20,000 TCR beta sequences were associated with specific HLA alleles at a false discovery rate of 0.05. Strong co-occurrence of HLA alleles, especially DR and DQ, made assigning TCR associations to individual alleles difficult. An association between a missense DCLRE1C variant and V-gene and J-gene trimming of TCR beta chains was found in a later genetic analysis and replicated in an independent cohort. A later analysis found that HLA-associated TCR beta chains were more clonally expanded and had lower generation probabilities than equally common non-associated chains. In the study, around 150 TCR beta chains were listed as associated with cytomegalovirus. The earlier analysis of about 600 of the donors excluded fewer than 20 rarely observed V segments, including chromosome 9 orphons, because counts were too low. While some public TCRs were present in many individuals, most TCR sequences turned up only very rarely across donors.

The origin of this receptor is a female donor in good health and CMV-seropositive. The sequencing input was PBMCs. The chain links TRBV5-1 with TRBJ1-3, with no reliable assignment of the D segment. The bases read TGCGCCAGCAGCACAGTGCCCTCTGGAAACACCATATATTTT. This encodes CASSTVPSGNTIYF.